This TCR beta chain comes out of a study of beta chain features in type 1 diabetes. Whole-study results and caveats: For Type 1 diabetes patients, all four CD4+ subsets carried TCRB CDR3s that were moderately but significantly shorter. Within patients, naive, central memory and Treg TCRB repertoires seemed more similar than within healthy donors.

On this clone itself: Its antigen is as yet unknown. Other DNA sequences in this specimen translate into the identical CDR3.

V shed 3 bases and J shed 3 bases, with 6 bases lying between them. The CDR3 extends over 13 amino acids. Germline V gene lookup returns CDR1 KGHSH and CDR2 LQKENI. Sequencing targeted expressed TCRB transcripts, as all isolated RNA had been reverse transcribed. Clones were read by immunoSEQ multiplex PCR, and TCRdb kept only the in-frame ones, dropping some. The sample has some 280,000 clones, around 15% seen once. Sample: naive CD4+ T cells from blood. The chain couples TRBV18 to TRBJ1-5; D gene unclear. The source of this sequence is a young man with type 1 diabetes. This chain's CDR3 is CASSPGTNQPQHF. Written as DNA, the CDR3 is TGTGCCAGCTCACCGGGCACCAATCAGCCCCAGCATTTT.